These 21 T cell receptor beta chains were all obtained from the same sample, sequenced in a study of cytomegalovirus exposure and HLA in healthy donors. PCR employed 60 Vbeta and 13 Jbeta primers. TCRdb's table, derived via immunoSEQ multiplex PCR, lists solely in-frame clones and lacks some. The sample has around 100,000 clones, approximately 80% seen once; the top ten hold approximately 3.1%. The sample taken for sequencing was PBMCs. The receptors come from a woman between 18 and 29 years old in good health and CMV-seropositive.

CDR3 sequence reads: CASSATGYNQPQHF. In DNA form, the CDR3 reads TGTGCCAGCAGTGCGACAGGGTACAATCAGCCCCAGCATTTT. This chain links TRBV6-1 with TRBJ1-5; 7 bases match TRBD1. The germline CDR1 and CDR2 sequences are MNHNS and SASEGT. This CDR3 spans 14 amino acids. The ends lost 4 bases at V and 3 bases at J; junction bases unmatched: 3.

In this sample, this clone turned up a few times. The chain recombines TRBV19 with TRBJ2-5; 7 bases map to TRBD2. The CDR3 runs to 17 residues. The germline gives CDR1 LNHDA, CDR2 SQIVND (reference sequence). V trimming: 9 bases; J trimming: 4 bases; junction bases outside the gene matches: 20. The CDR3 is CASTPGGGWVVGETQYF. CDR3 nucleotide sequence: TGTGCCAGCACCCCTGGGGGGGGTTGGGTTGTCGGAGAGACCCAGTACTTC.

CDR3 nucleotides: TGCAGCGTTGCCTTAGGCGGGAGGGAGACCCAGTACTTC. It translates to CSVALGGRETQYF. V gene TRBV29-1 combines with J gene TRBJ2-5; 8 bases fit TRBD2. The CDR3 is 13 amino acids. After removal of 4 bases from V and 5 bases from J, the junction contained 6 bases not matched to a gene. The germline CDR1 and CDR2 sequences are SQVTM and ANQGSEA. Supplemented by reference TRBV29-1 and TRBJ2-5, the full variable domain reads SAVISQKPSRDICQRGTSLTIQCQVDSQVTMMFWYRQQPGQSLTLIATANQGSEATYESGFVIDKFPISRPNLTFSTLTVSNMSPEDSSIYLCSVALGGRETQYFGPGTRLLVL.

The genes are TRBV30 and TRBJ2-1, with D possibly TRBD1 on 6 matching bases. The V gene's germline CDR1 is GTSNPN and CDR2 SVGIG (reference sequence). This CDR3 is 14 amino acids long. V dropped 2 bases and J dropped 7 bases, with 15 bases sitting between them. CDR3 loop: CAWSWDNDNNEQFF. The CDR3 DNA sequence: TGTGCCTGGAGTTGGGACAACGATAATAATGAGCAGTTCTTC.

J is TRBJ1-2 and V is TRBV2; 7 bases agree with TRBD1. The ends lost 9 bases at V and 5 bases at J; junction bases unmatched: 3. This CDR3 is built from 11 residues. Germline CDR1 SNHLY, CDR2 FYNNEI. CDR3 amino acids: CASGTAYGYTF. CDR3 DNA: TGTGCCAGTGGGACAGCATATGGCTACACCTTC.

This chain connects TRBV30 to TRBJ2-2; the D is unclear. CDR3 length: 14 residues. The germline V gene encodes CDR1 GTSNPN and CDR2 SVGIG (reference sequence). Trimming stripped 2 bases from V and 7 bases from J, with 14 bases between. The CDR3 sequence: CAWSPEVRGGELFF. CDR3 nucleotides: TGTGCCTGGAGTCCCGAGGTTCGCGGCGGGGAGCTGTTTTTT.

This clone appeared a single time. The chain recombines TRBV5-1 with TRBJ2-5, with 8 bases aligning to TRBD1. CDR3 length: 16 amino acids. Looked up from germline, CDR1 is SGHRS and CDR2 is YFSETQ. The junction had 13 bases not matched to a gene; V was cut back by 4 bases and J by 5 bases. CDR3 sequence (DNA): TGCGCCAGCAGCCCGGAGACAGGGGAGGTATGGGAGACCCAGTACTTC. Protein: CASSPETGEVWETQYF.

V usage is TRBV5-8 and J usage is TRBJ2-6; weak D call: TRBD1 (6 bases). Trimming removed 1 base at V and 0 bases at J, with 17 bases between. CDR1 SGHTS and CDR2 YDEGEE come from the germline V gene. This CDR3 comprises 19 residues. For the CDR3, the DNA is TGTGCCAGCAGCTTGTTCTGGGTCAGGGGAGTCTCTGGGGCCAACGTCCTGACTTTC. This codes for CASSLFWVRGVSGANVLTF.

The chain joins TRBV5-1 to TRBJ2-6; D not certain. Deletions cut 0 bases from V and 0 bases from J, with 7 bases between. CDR3 length: 16 amino acids. CDR1 SGHRS and CDR2 YFSETQ come from the germline V gene. This chain's CDR3 is CASSLGRSSGANVLTF. Written as DNA, the CDR3 is TGCGCCAGCAGCTTGGGACGGAGCTCTGGGGCCAACGTCCTGACTTTC.

CDR3 region: CASSKGAEYGNEKLFF. The CDR3 DNA reads as TGTGCCAGCAGCAAGGGGGCAGAGTATGGCAATGAAAAACTGTTTTTT. The chain carries TRBV5-4 and TRBJ1-4, with 7 bases that match TRBD1. The CDR3 contains 16 residues. The J segment lost 5 bases and the V segment lost 4 bases, leaving 11 bases of the junction unmatched. Germline V gene lookup returns CDR1 SGHNT and CDR2 YYREEE (reference sequence). The full variable domain, its missing parts supplied by reference TRBV5-4 and TRBJ1-4, is ETGVTQSPTHLIKTRGQQVTLRCSSQSGHNTVSWYQQALGQGPQFIFQYYREEENGRGNFPPRFSGLQFPNYSSELNVNALELDDSALYLCASSKGAEYGNEKLFFGSGTQLSVL.

This clone was seen a few times. The rearrangement uses TRBV12-5 and TRBJ2-7, with 7 nucleotides matching TRBD1. In germline, CDR1 is LGHNT, CDR2 FRNRAP. Losses at the gene ends were 3 bases for V and 1 base for J; bases not matched to a gene: 0. This CDR3 comprises 13 residues. This chain's CDR3 is CASGLQGSYEQYF. DNA for the CDR3: TGTGCTAGTGGTTTACAGGGGTCCTACGAGCAGTACTTC.

The chain employs TRBV25-1 and TRBJ1-4; TRBD1 aligns across 8 bases. V lost 1 base to trimming and J lost 8 bases; unmatched junction nucleotides: 6. The germline V gene has CDR1 MGHDK and CDR2 SYGVNS. This CDR3 contains 15 residues. In DNA, the CDR3 is TGTGCCAGCAGTGAATCTCTAGGGACAGGAGAAAAACTGTTTTTT. It codes for CASSESLGTGEKLFF.

The CDR3 is CAWSLGWDSHLRAFF. In DNA, the CDR3 is TGTGCCTGGAGTCTAGGATGGGACAGCCATCTGAGGGCTTTCTTT. The chain has TRBV30 and TRBJ1-1; 7 bases agree with TRBD1. V gave up 2 bases and J gave up 11 bases; unmatched junction bases: 17. Germline V gene data show CDR1 as GTSNPN and CDR2 as SVGIG (reference sequence). The CDR3 spans 15 residues.

This clone was seen only once. The V and J genes are TRBV9 and TRBJ1-2; D unclear. The germline V gene encodes CDR1 SGDLS and CDR2 YYNGEE. V was clipped by 3 bases and J by 2 bases, with 8 bases between them. The CDR3 spans 13 residues. In nucleotides, the CDR3 is TGTGCCAGCAGCGCAGCGGCGAACTATGGCTACACCTTC. Translated, it gives CASSAAANYGYTF.

This chain uses TRBV10-3 with TRBJ1-3; 11 nucleotides align to TRBD1. V lost 4 bases and J lost 4; bases outside the gene matches: 12. The germline V gene encodes CDR1 ENHRY and CDR2 SYGVKD. The CDR3 loop spans 18 amino acids. The CDR3 is CAISAWGQGDSSGNTIYF. Here the CDR3 DNA reads TGTGCCATCAGTGCTTGGGGACAGGGGGACTCGTCCGGAAACACCATATATTTT.

The chain is built from TRBV19 and TRBJ1-5, with unresolved D. This CDR3 spans 17 amino acids. With 4 bases removed from V and 0 bases from J, the gap between germline ends came to 16 bases. Germline CDR1 is LNHDA and CDR2 is SQIVND (reference sequence). The CDR3 here is CASSTRPLADSNQPQHF. CDR3 in DNA: TGTGCCAGTAGTACCCGCCCCCTGGCAGATAGCAATCAGCCCCAGCATTTT.

This chain uses TRBV9 with TRBJ1-2, with 9 bases aligning to TRBD1. Germline V lookup: CDR1 SGDLS, CDR2 YYNGEE. This CDR3 spans 14 amino acids. The V segment lost 3 bases and the J segment 7 bases; nucleotides outside the gene matches: 7. The CDR3 region is CASSAQQGAAGYTF. Written as DNA, the CDR3 is TGTGCCAGCAGCGCCCAACAGGGGGCCGCTGGCTACACCTTC.

The J gene is TRBJ2-5, the V gene TRBV7-9; D is possibly TRBD2 (5 bases). V lost 1 base and J 5 bases, leaving 14 bases between the germline ends. Germline lookup yields CDR1 SEHNR and CDR2 FQNEAQ (reference sequence). CDR3 length equals 15 residues. CDR3 in amino acids: CASSLVSGRGETQYF. Here the CDR3 DNA reads TGTGCCAGCAGCTTAGTAAGTGGGAGAGGTGAGACCCAGTACTTC.

This clone came up a few times. The V gene is TRBV27, the J gene TRBJ2-7; 8 nucleotides line up with TRBD1. The CDR3 length is 15 residues. The V segment lost 5 bases and the J segment 0 bases; nucleotides outside the gene matches: 6. Looked up from germline, CDR1 is MNHEY and CDR2 is SMNVEV (reference sequence). The CDR3 protein is CASSLWTGSSYEQYF. The CDR3 DNA reads TGTGCCAGCAGTCTATGGACAGGGAGCTCCTACGAGCAGTACTTC.

The rearrangement links TRBV5-4 to TRBJ2-1; 9 bases agree with TRBD2. V lost 7 bases, J lost 2 bases, and 1 base stayed unmatched. The CDR3 is made up of 13 amino acids. Germline V gene lookup returns CDR1 SGHNT and CDR2 YYREEE (reference sequence). The CDR3 DNA is TGTGCCAGCGCGGGGGGGACCTACAATGAGCAGTTCTTC. Translation gives CASAGGTYNEQFF. The entire variable domain, with the rest obtained from reference TRBV5-4 and TRBJ2-1, is as follows: ETGVTQSPTHLIKTRGQQVTLRCSSQSGHNTVSWYQQALGQGPQFIFQYYREEENGRGNFPPRFSGLQFPNYSSELNVNALELDDSALYLCASAGGTYNEQFFGPGTRLTVL.

The genes are TRBV5-1 and TRBJ2-1, with TRBD1 matching 12 bases. Germline V gene data show CDR1 as SGHRS and CDR2 as YFSETQ. This CDR3 contains 16 residues. Trimming removed 4 bases from V and 8 bases from J; junction bases left unmatched: 10. CDR3 loop: CASSPEGTGGFDEQFF. The CDR3 bases are TGCGCCAGCAGCCCGGAGGGGACAGGGGGCTTCGATGAGCAGTTCTTC.